What follows are 5 T cell receptor beta chains derived from one specimen sequenced in a study of cytomegalovirus exposure and HLA in healthy donors. The PCR employed 60 Vbeta primers together with 13 Jbeta primers. The method was immunoSEQ multiplex PCR; TCRdb's version includes in-frame clones alone and lacks a portion of them. The data contain about 55,000 clones, roughly 74% of them singletons. Sequenced sample: PBMCs. The source is a man in his forties in good health and CMV-seropositive.

The genes are TRBV19 and TRBJ1-1; 7 nucleotides agree with TRBD1. Germline V gene sequence: CDR1 LNHDA, CDR2 SQIVND (reference sequence). The CDR3 is 17 amino acids. The ends lost 4 bases at V and 1 base at J; junction bases unmatched: 12. In DNA form, the CDR3 reads TGTGCCAGTAGTACCCGACAGGGTGGTAAGGAGAACACTGAAGCTTTCTTT. Translation gives CASSTRQGGKENTEAFF.

Only a few counts were recorded for this clone. V is TRBV2 and J is TRBJ2-3; 11 bases agree with TRBD2. This CDR3 is 14 amino acids long. After removal of 6 bases from V and 5 bases from J, the junction contained 4 bases not matched to a gene. The germline gives CDR1 SNHLY, CDR2 FYNNEI. CDR3 sequence reads: CASRVGLAGDTQYF. The CDR3 region has the DNA TGTGCCAGCAGGGTCGGACTAGCGGGAGATACGCAGTATTTT. The whole variable domain, filled in from reference TRBV2 and TRBJ2-3, reads EPEVTQTPSHQVTQMGQEVILRCVPISNHLYFYWYRQILGQKVEFLVSFYNNEISEKSEIFDDQFSVERPDGSNFTLKIRSTKLEDSAMYFCASRVGLAGDTQYFGPGTRLTVL.

The chain uses TRBV2 and TRBJ1-4; 9 bases line up with TRBD1. The CDR3 length is 15 residues. Germline V gene sequence: CDR1 SNHLY, CDR2 FYNNEI. V was clipped by 5 bases and J by 8 bases; unmatched bases: 9. CDR3 amino acids: CASSSGQGREEKLFF. The DNA of the CDR3 is TGTGCCAGCAGTTCGGGACAGGGAAGGGAAGAAAAACTGTTTTTT.

The chain joins TRBV7-2 to TRBJ1-2, with 7 bases lining up with TRBD1. V was pared by 5 bases and J by 0 bases, with 18 bases of the junction left unmatched. This CDR3 is 19 amino acids long. CDR1 is SGHTA and CDR2 is FQGNSA in the germline V gene. The CDR3 sequence is CASSNLLTGVRASNYGYTF. The DNA of the CDR3 is TGTGCCAGCAGCAACCTCCTTACAGGGGTACGCGCCTCTAACTATGGCTACACCTTC.

The CDR3 sequence: CASSLGGLNTGELFF. The DNA of the CDR3 is TGTGCCAGCAGCTTAGGAGGACTGAACACCGGGGAGCTGTTTTTT. The J gene is TRBJ2-2, the V gene TRBV13; the D gene is possibly TRBD2 (5 bases). V lost 0 bases to trimming and J lost 1 base, with 6 bases between them. The CDR3 spans 15 residues. CDR1 is PRHDT and CDR2 is FYEKMQ in the germline V gene (reference sequence).